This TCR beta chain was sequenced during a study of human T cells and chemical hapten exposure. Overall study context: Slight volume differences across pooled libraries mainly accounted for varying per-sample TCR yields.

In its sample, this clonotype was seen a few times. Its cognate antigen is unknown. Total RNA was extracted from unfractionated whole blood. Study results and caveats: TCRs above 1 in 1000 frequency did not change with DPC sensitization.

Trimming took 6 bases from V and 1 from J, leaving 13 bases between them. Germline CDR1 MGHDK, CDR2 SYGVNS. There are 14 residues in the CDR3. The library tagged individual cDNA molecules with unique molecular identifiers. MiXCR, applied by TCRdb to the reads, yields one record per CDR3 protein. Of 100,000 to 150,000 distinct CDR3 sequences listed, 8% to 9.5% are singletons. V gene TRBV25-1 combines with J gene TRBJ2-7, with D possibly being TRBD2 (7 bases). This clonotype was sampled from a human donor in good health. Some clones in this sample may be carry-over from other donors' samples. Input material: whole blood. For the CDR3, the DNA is TGTGCCAGCAGGCCGGGGGGCCGATCCTACGAGCAGTACTTC. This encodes CASRPGGRSYEQYF.